The source of this T cell receptor beta chain is a study of human T cells and chemical hapten exposure. Germline V CDR1 and CDR2: SQVTM, ANQGSEA. This CDR3 region has 14 residues. V lost 6 bases to trimming and J lost 2 bases; unmatched junction nucleotides: 4. Documented time point: pre-sensitization, week 0. Treatment in this sample: therapeutic diphenylcyclopropenone sensitization with weekly scalp DPC. Donors were 18 to 70-year-old alopecia patients suitable for DPC. Library preparation tagged each individual cDNA molecule with a unique molecular identifier. In TCRdb, the RACE reads were re-called with MiXCR into one record per CDR3 protein. The sample records 95,000 to 150,000 distinct CDR3 sequences, roughly 13% being singletons. There are many counts of this clonotype.

The origin of this receptor is a woman under 30 with alopecia areata. Some clones in this sample may be carry-over from other donors' samples. The J gene is TRBJ2-6, the V gene TRBV29-1; 7 bases map to TRBD1. The material was whole blood, obtained in connection with sensitization to the hapten diphenylcyclopropenone (DPC). The CDR3 here is CSVRQGTGANVLTF. Here the CDR3 DNA reads TGCAGCGTCCGACAGGGAACTGGGGCCAACGTCCTGACTTTC.